These T cell receptor beta chains were read from a single sample in a study of CD8 T cells in ankylosing spondylitis. In TCRdb, the 5' RACE reads were re-called with MiXCR into one record per CDR3 protein. The data hold 150,000 to 200,000 distinct CDR3 sequences, with approximately 10% observed a single time. The sample consisted of blood, either unsorted or a sorted T cell fraction (not recorded which). These receptors were taken from a male donor with ankylosing spondylitis or in good health (not recorded which). CDR3s include the opening cysteine and the closing phenylalanine or tryptophan. A D gene is named only where the DNA matches it firmly. Clone size is stated in some rows and not others, as once, few, many or a class when expanded.

j_gene | d_gene | len | abundance | v_gene | CDR3nt | CDR3aa
TRBJ2-3 | NA | 12 | many | TRBV2 | TGTGCCAGCAACTGGGGCACAGATACGCAGTATTTT | CASNWGTDTQYF
TRBJ1-5 | NA | 14 | many | TRBV19 | TGTGCCAGTAGTATCGTAGGGGCTTATCAGCCCCAGCATTTT | CASSIVGAYQPQHF
TRBJ2-7 | TRBD1 | 14 | many | TRBV6-5 | TGTGCCAGCAGTTACCAGGGGGAGAACTACGAGCAGTACTTC | CASSYQGENYEQYF
TRBJ2-3 | TRBD2 | 15 | many | TRBV7-8 | TGTGCCAGCAGCTTCTCAGCGGGAGGCGTAGATACGCAGTATTTT | CASSFSAGGVDTQYF
TRBJ1-2 | NA | 15 | many | TRBV2 | TGTGCCAGCAGTAAAAGACAGCGCGAAACGTTTGGCTACACCTTC | CASSKRQRETFGYTF
TRBJ2-3 | NA | 16 | few | TRBV12-3/TRBV12-4 | TGTGCCAGCAGCCTAACAGGGTCCTCTAGCACAGATACGCAGTATTTT | CASSLTGSSSTDTQYF
TRBJ1-5 | NA | 17 | few | TRBV4-2 | TGTGCCAGCAGCCCCGAGCTCGGGAGCTTGGGCAATCAGCCCCAGCATTTT | CASSPELGSLGNQPQHF
TRBJ1-1 | NA | 15 | many | TRBV20-1 | TGCAGTGCTAGTCCACTCGGAGTTCGGAACACTGAAGCTTTCTTT | CSASPLGVRNTEAFF
TRBJ1-6 | TRBD1 | 16 | NA | TRBV19 | TGTGCCAGTAGTACCTTACATGGACAGGATAATTCACCCCTCCACTTT | CASSTLHGQDNSPLHF
TRBJ2-2 | NA | 15 | many | TRBV20-1 | TGCAGTGCTACTGGGGTTTCGACTAATCGGGGGGAGCTGTTTTTT | CSATGVSTNRGELFF
TRBJ1-5 | NA | 15 | NA | TRBV5-1 | TGCGCCAGCAGTTTAGGACCCACGAGCAATCAGCCCCAGCATTTT | CASSLGPTSNQPQHF
TRBJ1-1 | NA | 14 | many | TRBV12-3/TRBV12-4 | TGTGCCAGCAGCCTTTTGATCGCCAACACTGAAGCTTTCTTT | CASSLLIANTEAFF